The clone carrying this T cell receptor beta chain was recorded a few times. The antigen is unknown. These data are taken from a study of cytomegalovirus exposure and HLA in healthy donors. Study findings and constraints: Later analysis showed TCR association rates varying by HLA locus, highest for DRB1 and lowest for HLA-C. Most TCR beta V segments were productive about 87% or about 30% of the time in an earlier analysis. Association with HLA alleles at 0.05 false discovery rate was found for 16,951 TCR beta sequences in a later analysis.

V shed 3 bases, J shed 5 bases, and the junction held 12 bases outside the gene matches. Germline V gene sequence: CDR1 SGHVS, CDR2 FQNEAQ. This CDR3 contains 16 residues. The PCR ran on 60 Vbeta and 13 Jbeta primers. The table came from immunoSEQ multiplex PCR; TCRdb's copy has only in-frame clones and leaves some out. The sample yields 150,000 or so clones, about 70% seen once. The V gene is TRBV7-8, the J gene TRBJ2-7; TRBD2 matches 8 bases. Sample: PBMCs. The receptor's source is a man under 40 in good health and CMV-seropositive. The CDR3 coding sequence is TGTGCCAGCAGCTTGGATGGTCAAGCGGGAGATGACGAGCAGTACTTC. This translates into CASSLDGQAGDDEQYF.